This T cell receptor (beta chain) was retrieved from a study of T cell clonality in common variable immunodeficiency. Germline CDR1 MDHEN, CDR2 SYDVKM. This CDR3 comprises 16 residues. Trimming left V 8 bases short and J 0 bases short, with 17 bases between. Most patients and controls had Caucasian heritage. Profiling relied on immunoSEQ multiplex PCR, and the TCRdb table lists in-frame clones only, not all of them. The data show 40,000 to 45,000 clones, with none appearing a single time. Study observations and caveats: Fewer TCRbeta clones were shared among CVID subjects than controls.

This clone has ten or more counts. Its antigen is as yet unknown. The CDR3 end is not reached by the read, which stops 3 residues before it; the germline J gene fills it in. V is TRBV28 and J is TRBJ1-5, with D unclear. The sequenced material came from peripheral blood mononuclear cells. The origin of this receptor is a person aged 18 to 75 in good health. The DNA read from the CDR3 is TGTGCCAGCTTAGGACTATCGAGCTATAGCAATCAGCCC. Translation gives CASLGLSSYSNQP. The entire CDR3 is CASLGLSSYSNQPQHF.